The T cell receptor beta chain described here comes from a study of T cells expressing NK-cell markers. Turning to the study itself: TCR beta repertoires came from sorted CD3+CD56+NKG2C+, CD3+CD56+NKG2C- and CD3+CD56-NKG2C+ T cells. Findings and limits, study-wide: The CD3+CD56-NKG2C+ fraction of a few donors was also led by these clonotypes.

A word on this clonotype: Its specificity is unknown.

The CDR3 has 15 residues. The germline gives CDR1 SGHVS, CDR2 FQNEAQ. For each CDR3 protein, TCRdb gives one entry from its re-call of the 5' RACE reads, without DNA. The sample table sets out about 540,000 distinct CDR3 sequences. The genes are TRBV7-8 and TRBJ2-3; the TCRdb call, TRBD2, lacks DNA for checking. The receptor comes from a man between 18 and 29 years old in good health. The material sequenced was blood T cells: a sorted CD56 or NKG2C T cell subset, CD4+ or CD8+ T cells, or bulk PBMC T cells (not recorded which). The CDR3 here is CASSQLGRNTDTQYF.